The entry that follows covers one TCR beta chain sequence. No antigen is known for it. This record belongs to a study of OX40 agonist ivuxolimab in advanced cancers. Study background: Intravenous ivuxolimab was administered to patients every 2 weeks at 0.01 to 10 mg/kg. Three patients responded partially, comprising one with hepatocellular carcinoma and two with cutaneous melanoma.

Trimming removed 3 bases at V and 0 bases at J, with 12 bases between. The length of the CDR3 is 16 residues. Per the germline V gene, CDR1 is KGHSH and CDR2 is LQKENI. Clones were read by immunoSEQ multiplex PCR, and TCRdb kept only the in-frame ones, dropping some. The data hold roughly 39,000 clones, with approximately 90% observed a single time. Study conclusions and caveats: At 0.1 to 3.0 mg/kg, CD4+ and CD8+ blood T cells expanded clonally by week 6. Expanded peripheral T cell antigen specificity was not determined.

Sequencing was performed on CD4+ or CD8+ T cells sorted from blood, taken in a trial of the OX40 agonist ivuxolimab. V is TRBV18 and J is TRBJ2-1; D not certain. The sequence came from an adult with an advanced solid tumor such as melanoma, head and neck, liver or kidney cancer. CDR3 sequence (DNA): TGTGCCAGCTCACCCCGAGCAGGCAGCTCCTACAATGAGCAGTTCTTC. Its protein is CASSPRAGSSYNEQFF.